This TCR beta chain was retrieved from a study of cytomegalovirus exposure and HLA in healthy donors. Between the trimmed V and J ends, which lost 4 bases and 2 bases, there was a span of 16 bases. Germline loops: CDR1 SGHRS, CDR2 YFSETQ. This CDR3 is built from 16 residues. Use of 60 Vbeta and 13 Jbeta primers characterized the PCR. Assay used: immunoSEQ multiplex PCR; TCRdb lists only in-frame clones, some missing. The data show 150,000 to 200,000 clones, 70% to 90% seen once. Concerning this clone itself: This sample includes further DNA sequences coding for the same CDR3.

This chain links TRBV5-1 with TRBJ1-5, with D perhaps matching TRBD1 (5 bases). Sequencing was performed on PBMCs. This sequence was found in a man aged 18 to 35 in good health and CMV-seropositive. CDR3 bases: TGCGCCAGCAGCCCCGGCGGGGCCCTAGGCAATCAGCCCCAGCATTTT. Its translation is CASSPGGALGNQPQHF.